Shown below are 29 T cell receptor beta chains from a single sample sequenced in a study of early T cells in non-severe SARS-CoV-2 infection. MiXCR, run by TCRdb on the 5' RACE reads, gives a single entry per CDR3 protein. The sample lists fewer than 50,000 distinct CDR3 sequences; approximately 6% were seen once. Sequencing input: whole blood. These receptors all come from an adult who was a healthcare worker with PCR-confirmed SARS-CoV-2 infection or an uninfected control (not recorded which).

This clonotype was observed at least ten times. The chain carries TRBV7-2 and TRBJ2-5; D unclear. The CDR3 spans 13 residues. The germline V and J ends were trimmed by 2 bases and 4 bases, with 8 bases remaining between them. Germline CDR1 is SGHTA and CDR2 is FQGNSA. CDR3 nucleotide sequence: TGTGCCAGCAGCTTAACGTCGAGAGAGACCCAGTACTTC. Translation gives CASSLTSRETQYF.

This clonotype was detected ten times or more. The chain joins TRBV7-9 to TRBJ2-1; D is possibly TRBD2 (6 bases). V lost 1 base and J lost 9, with 7 bases in between. Per the germline V gene, CDR1 is SEHNR and CDR2 is FQNEAQ (reference sequence). The CDR3 totals 12 residues. The CDR3 spells CASSLEAGEQFF. CDR3 DNA sequence: TGTGCCAGCAGCTTAGAAGCGGGTGAGCAGTTCTTC.

This clonotype was seen many times. V and J are TRBV11-2 and TRBJ2-7; D may be TRBD1 (6 bases). Germline CDR1 reads SGHAT; CDR2 reads FQNNGV. Trimming removed 5 bases at V and 9 bases at J, with 20 bases between. This CDR3 has 14 residues. The CDR3, as DNA: TGTGCCAGCAGCCCACGCCTACAGGGCCGGGCGCAGTACTTC. Amino acid sequence: CASSPRLQGRAQYF.

This chain joins TRBV29-1 and TRBJ2-3; 7 bases fit TRBD1. V shed 4 bases and J 4 bases; nucleotides not matched to a gene: 8. The CDR3 sequence is 14 residues long. In germline, CDR1 is SQVTM, CDR2 ANQGSEA. CDR3 DNA: TGCAGCGTTGGCACGGGACAGTTCGCAGATACGCAGTATTTT. Its protein is CSVGTGQFADTQYF.

The chain has TRBV28 and TRBJ2-3, with TRBD1 matching over 9 bases. The trim removed 1 base at V and 6 bases at J, leaving 8 bases unmatched. The CDR3 covers 16 residues. Germline V gene sequence: CDR1 MDHEN, CDR2 SYDVKM. The CDR3 coding sequence is TGTGCCAGCAGTTTATCGGGGACAGGGCAAACTGATACGCAGTATTTT. Protein product: CASSLSGTGQTDTQYF.

The CDR3 sequence: CASSEPGLAGAPGTDTQYF. CDR3 nucleotide sequence: TGCGCCAGCAGTGAGCCAGGACTAGCGGGGGCGCCGGGCACAGATACGCAGTATTTT. J is TRBJ2-3 and V is TRBV10-2, with 13 nucleotides matching TRBD2. The germline CDR1 and CDR2 sequences are WSHSY and SAAADI. This CDR3 spans 19 amino acids. Losses at the gene ends were 2 bases for V and 1 base for J; bases not matched to a gene: 9.

In this sample, this clonotype turned up a few times. The gene calls are TRBV7-2 and TRBJ2-7; D might be TRBD1 or TRBD2, each matching 5 bases. The CDR3 length is 14 residues. The germline CDR1 and CDR2 sequences are SGHTA and FQGNSA. The germline V and J ends were trimmed by 5 bases and 0 bases, with 11 bases remaining between them. The CDR3 loop reads CASSLRGGSYEQYF. The DNA of the CDR3 is TGTGCCAGCAGCCTCCGGGGCGGCTCCTACGAGCAGTACTTC.

This clonotype was found many times. V usage is TRBV12-3 or TRBV12-4 and J usage is TRBJ2-1; a weak D match, TRBD2 (5 bases). The CDR3 runs 14 residues. The V end lost 5 bases, the J end lost 2 bases, and 10 bases lay between the germline ends. The CDR3 DNA reads TGTGCCAGCAGTCCCGGTAGCGCCTACAATGAGCAGTTCTTC. Amino acids: CASSPGSAYNEQFF.

The V call is TRBV2, the J call TRBJ2-3; 10 bases are shared with TRBD2. The length of the CDR3 is 14 residues. Per the germline V gene, CDR1 is SNHLY and CDR2 is FYNNEI. The V segment lost 8 bases and the J segment 9 bases; nucleotides outside the gene matches: 11. The DNA for the CDR3 is TGTGCCAGCGGGGGTAGCGGGGGGTCCGGCACGCAGTATTTT. Its translation is CASGGSGGSGTQYF.

The rearrangement joins TRBV20-1 to TRBJ2-2; no clear D gene. V gave up 5 bases and J gave up 0 bases, with 7 bases separating them. CDR1 is DFQATT and CDR2 is SNEGSKA in the germline V gene (reference sequence). The CDR3 sequence is 13 residues long. The CDR3 sequence: CSALQANTGELFF. DNA of the CDR3: TGCAGTGCTCTTCAAGCGAACACCGGGGAGCTGTTTTTT.

This clonotype was seen repeatedly, ten times or more. The chain links TRBV7-8 to TRBJ2-3; 9 positions agree with TRBD2. The CDR3 runs 15 residues. Trimming cost V 1 base and J 7 bases; bases outside gene matches: 6. Per the germline V gene, CDR1 is SGHVS and CDR2 is FQNEAQ. CDR3 nucleotide sequence: TGTGCCAGCAGCTTAGAGGCGGGGGGGATTTATACGCAGTATTTT. Amino acids: CASSLEAGGIYTQYF. Filled out from reference TRBV7-8 and TRBJ2-3, the complete variable domain reads GAGVSQSPRYKVAKRGQDVALRCDPISGHVSLFWYQQALGQGPEFLTYFQNEAQLDKSGLPSDRFFAERPEGSVSTLKIQRTQQEDSAVYLCASSLEAGGIYTQYFGPGTRLTVL.

The V call is TRBV6-2 or TRBV6-3, the J call TRBJ1-1; no firm D call. V gave up 6 bases and J gave up 3 bases, with 14 bases separating them. The CDR3 has 14 residues. Germline V gene sequence: CDR1 MNHEY, CDR2 SVGEGT. The CDR3 coding sequence is TGTGCCAGCAGACGAACGGGTACCGACACTGAAGCTTTCTTT. It yields the protein CASRRTGTDTEAFF.

This clonotype occurred many times. The chain joins TRBV11-2 to TRBJ1-6; D not resolved. Germline CDR1 and CDR2: SGHAT and FQNNGV. The ends were cut back, 0 bases at V and 6 bases at J, with 3 bases in the middle. This CDR3 has 13 residues. The chain's CDR3 is CASSLDINSPLHF. In DNA, the CDR3 is TGTGCCAGCAGCTTAGATATTAATTCACCCCTCCACTTT.

The gene calls are TRBV28 and TRBJ2-1, with D tentatively TRBD2 (7 bases). The CDR3 is 14 amino acids. Trimming removed 7 bases from V and 7 bases from J, with 17 bases in between. Germline V lookup: CDR1 MDHEN, CDR2 SYDVKM. CDR3 nucleotide sequence: TGTGCCAGCACCCAGGCGGGGGCGCAAAATGAGCAGTTCTTC. Translated, it gives CASTQAGAQNEQFF.

The table lists this clonotype with many counts. This chain uses TRBV20-1 with TRBJ2-3, with TRBD2 identical over 8 bases. V was clipped by 7 bases and J by 4 bases; unmatched bases: 7. The CDR3 is made up of 13 amino acids. CDR1 is DFQATT, CDR2 SNEGSKA, per germline (reference sequence). The CDR3 nucleotides read TGCAGTGATAGCGGGGATTATGCAGATACGCAGTATTTT. Translating gives CSDSGDYADTQYF.

This clonotype was seen a handful of times. V is TRBV5-1 and J is TRBJ2-2, with 10 bases identical to TRBD1. This CDR3 is 15 amino acids long. The J segment lost 5 bases and the V segment lost 0 bases, leaving 1 base of the junction unmatched. Germline V gene sequence: CDR1 SGHRS, CDR2 YFSETQ. The CDR3 bases are TGCGCCAGCAGCTTGGGACAGGGGGCGACCGGGGAGCTGTTTTTT. This codes for CASSLGQGATGELFF.

J is TRBJ1-2 and V is TRBV2; D not certain. V was shortened by 2 bases and J by 4 bases, with 14 bases between the two germline ends. Germline V gene sequence: CDR1 SNHLY, CDR2 FYNNEI. This CDR3 is built from 15 residues. The CDR3 spells CASSERVLRSYGYTF. CDR3 nucleotide sequence: TGTGCCAGCAGTGAACGGGTCCTCCGGAGCTATGGCTACACCTTC.

This rearrangement joins TRBV27 to TRBJ2-1, with D maybe TRBD2 (7 bases). The CDR3 extends over 13 amino acids. V gave up 4 bases and J gave up 10 bases, with 14 bases separating them. Germline values: CDR1 MNHEY, CDR2 SMNVEV (reference sequence). As DNA, the CDR3 is TGTGCCAGCAGTTCCGGGGGGCCAAGAGAGCAGTTCTTC. The encoded protein is CASSSGGPREQFF.

This clonotype has a count of ten or more. V is TRBV18 and J is TRBJ2-3, with D unresolved. Germline CDR1 reads KGHSH; CDR2 reads LQKENI. V gave up 6 bases and J gave up 5 bases, with 9 bases separating them. The CDR3 length is 12 residues. The CDR3 loop reads CASSAEGDTQYF. The CDR3 DNA sequence: TGTGCCAGCTCCGCGGAAGGAGATACGCAGTATTTT. Combining the CDR3 with reference TRBV18 and TRBJ2-3 gives the whole variable domain NAGVMQNPRHLVRRRGQEARLRCSPMKGHSHVYWYRQLPEEGLKFMVYLQKENIIDESGMPKERFSAEFPKEGPSILRIQQVVRGDSAAYFCASSAEGDTQYFGPGTRLTVL.

This clonotype was picked up many times. The chain couples TRBV2 to TRBJ2-5; 10 bases are a match to TRBD1. From germline, CDR1 is SNHLY and CDR2 FYNNEI. The CDR3 totals 13 residues. Trimming took 10 bases from V and 6 from J; bases not matched to a gene: 8. The CDR3 DNA sequence: TGTGCCAAGACCCCGACAGGGGGCAAGACCCAGTACTTC. Translation gives CAKTPTGGKTQYF.

The chain is built from TRBV5-1 and TRBJ2-2; D is ambiguous. This CDR3 has 16 amino acids. The germline V gene encodes CDR1 SGHRS and CDR2 YFSETQ. Deletions cut 1 base from V and 2 bases from J, with 12 bases between. The CDR3 coding sequence is TGCGCCAGCAGCTTGCGTGTAACAGATAACACCGGGGAGCTGTTTTTT. Protein product: CASSLRVTDNTGELFF.

In this sample, this clonotype turned up many times. The V call is TRBV20-1, the J call TRBJ2-7, with 8 bases aligning to TRBD1. Germline values: CDR1 DFQATT, CDR2 SNEGSKA (reference sequence). The CDR3 totals 16 residues. Unmatched junction bases numbered 16, after V lost 0 bases and J lost 9 bases. The CDR3 coding sequence is TGCAGTGCTAGAGATCAGGCGGCGGACAGGGCCGTTGGGCAGTACTTC. It encodes CSARDQAADRAVGQYF.

The rearrangement links TRBV6-6 to TRBJ1-2, with 7 bases lining up with TRBD1. The ends lost 2 bases at V and 4 bases at J; junction bases unmatched: 19. Germline lookup yields CDR1 MNHNY and CDR2 SVGAGI (reference sequence). The CDR3 has 19 residues. For the CDR3, the DNA is TGTGCCAGCAGTTACCGTGCTGGCAGGGGGAGAGGAACTAGCTATGGCTACACCTTC. Translated: CASSYRAGRGRGTSYGYTF.

The rearrangement uses TRBV7-2 and TRBJ2-1; D gene unclear. CDR3 length equals 14 residues. The germline CDR1 and CDR2 sequences are SGHTA and FQGNSA. V lost 1 base and J lost 1, with 5 bases in between. CDR3 bases: TGTGCCAGCAGCTTAGAATTTTCCTACAATGAGCAGTTCTTC. Its protein product is CASSLEFSYNEQFF.

The chain employs TRBV5-6 and TRBJ2-7; D is possibly TRBD1 or TRBD2 (5 bases each). V was pared by 2 bases and J by 3 bases, with 12 bases between. Germline CDR1 SGHDT, CDR2 YYEEEE. The CDR3 totals 14 residues. This chain's CDR3 is CASSFGAKIYEQYF. CDR3 nucleotides: TGTGCCAGCAGCTTCGGGGCAAAAATCTACGAGCAGTACTTC.

This clonotype was found a few times. The genes are TRBV11-2 and TRBJ2-5; a possible D gene is TRBD2 (7 bases). This CDR3 contains 14 residues. CDR1 is SGHAT and CDR2 is FQNNGV in the germline V gene. The ends were cut back, 2 bases at V and 4 bases at J, with 11 bases in the middle. The CDR3 loop is CASSLPGGPETQYF. The CDR3 DNA follows: TGTGCCAGCAGCTTACCGGGGGGCCCAGAGACCCAGTACTTC.

This clonotype was seen repeatedly, ten times or more. V gene TRBV29-1 combines with J gene TRBJ2-6, with D hard to call. This CDR3 is 16 amino acids long. CDR1 is SQVTM, CDR2 ANQGSEA, per germline. Deletions cut 2 bases from V and 1 base from J, with 12 bases between. CDR3 nucleotides: TGCAGCGTTGAAACGGATGTTGGTTCTGGGGCCAACGTCCTGACTTTC. Its protein is CSVETDVGSGANVLTF.

The chain couples TRBV25-1 to TRBJ2-7; 7 nucleotides align to TRBD1. Germline V gene data show CDR1 as MGHDK and CDR2 as SYGVNS. The junction had 18 bases not matched to a gene; V was cut back by 5 bases and J by 5 bases. This CDR3 has 17 residues. CDR3 sequence (DNA): TGTGCCAGCAGTCCCAGTGCCGGCAGACAGGGTATGGACGAGCAGTACTTC. It codes for CASSPSAGRQGMDEQYF.

This clonotype was seen ten or more times. This sequence joins TRBV6-5 and TRBJ2-3, with D hard to call. CDR3 length: 13 residues. V was trimmed by 6 bases and J by 6 bases, leaving 13 bases between them. The germline gives CDR1 MNHEY, CDR2 SVGAGI. The CDR3 DNA is TGTGCCAGCAGGCTCGGACCGCTGGATACGCAGTATTTT. Its protein is CASRLGPLDTQYF.